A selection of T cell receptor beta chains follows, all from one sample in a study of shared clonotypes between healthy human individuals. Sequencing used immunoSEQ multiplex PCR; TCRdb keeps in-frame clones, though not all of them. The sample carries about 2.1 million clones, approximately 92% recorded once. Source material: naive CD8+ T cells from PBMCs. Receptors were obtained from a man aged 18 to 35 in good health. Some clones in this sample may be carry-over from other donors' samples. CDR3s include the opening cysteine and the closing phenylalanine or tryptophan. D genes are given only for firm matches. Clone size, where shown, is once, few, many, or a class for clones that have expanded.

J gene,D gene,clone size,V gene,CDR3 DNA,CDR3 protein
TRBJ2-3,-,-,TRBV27,TGTGCCACCCCACCCAAACGGGATACGCAGTATTTT,CATPPKRDTQYF
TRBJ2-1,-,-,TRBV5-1,TGCGCCAGCCGTCCCCAAGACTCTCATGAGCAGTTCTTC,CASRPQDSHEQFF
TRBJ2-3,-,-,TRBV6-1,TGTGCCAGCAGTGATTCGGGAACCACGGATACGCAGTATTTT,CASSDSGTTDTQYF
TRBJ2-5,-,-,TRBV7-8,TGTGCCAGCAGCTTATGGGTGGAGACCCAGTACTTC,CASSLWVETQYF
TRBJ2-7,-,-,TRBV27,TGTGCCAGCAGCCTGGGCCCCGGAACGGTCTCCTACGAGCAGTACTTC,CASSLGPGTVSYEQYF
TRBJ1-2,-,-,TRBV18,TGTGCCAGCTCTGCGGAGGGGTTTGACTATGGCTACACCTTC,CASSAEGFDYGYTF
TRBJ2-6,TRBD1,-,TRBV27,TGTGCCAGCAGGACAGGGGGCATTGGTCAGAACGTCCTGACTTTC,CASRTGGIGQNVLTF
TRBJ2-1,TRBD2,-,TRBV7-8,TGTGCCAGCAGCTTAGGCGGGAGCTACAATGAGCAGTTCTTC,CASSLGGSYNEQFF
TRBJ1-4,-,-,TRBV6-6,TGTGCCAGCAGCCACGCCCGGGCGGATGAAAAACTGTTTTTT,CASSHARADEKLFF
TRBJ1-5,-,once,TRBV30,TGTGCCTGGAGTCGCGCCGGTGAGGATAGCAATCAGCCCCAGCATTTT,CAWSRAGEDSNQPQHF
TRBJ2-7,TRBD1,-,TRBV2,TGTGCCAGCAGAAGTACCACCGGGACAGCCTCCTACGAGCAGTACTTC,CASRSTTGTASYEQYF